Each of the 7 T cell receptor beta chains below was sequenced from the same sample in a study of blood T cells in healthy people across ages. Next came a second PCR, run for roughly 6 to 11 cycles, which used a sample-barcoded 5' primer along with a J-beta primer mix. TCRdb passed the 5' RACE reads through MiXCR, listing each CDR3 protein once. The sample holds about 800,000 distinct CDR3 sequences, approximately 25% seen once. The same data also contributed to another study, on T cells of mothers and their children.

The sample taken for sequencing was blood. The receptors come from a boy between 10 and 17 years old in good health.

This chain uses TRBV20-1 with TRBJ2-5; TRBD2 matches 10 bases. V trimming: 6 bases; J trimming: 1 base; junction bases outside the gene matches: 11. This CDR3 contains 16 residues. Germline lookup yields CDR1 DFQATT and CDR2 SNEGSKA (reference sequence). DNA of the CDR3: TGCAGTGCGCCTAGACCGGGACTAGCGCTCCAAGAGACCCAGTACTTC. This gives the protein CSAPRPGLALQETQYF.

The CDR3 here is CASSPRGVLAKNIQYF. Written as DNA, the CDR3 is TGTGCCAGCAGTCCTCGGGGAGTCCTAGCCAAAAACATTCAGTACTTC. V usage is TRBV27 and J usage is TRBJ2-4, with D possibly being TRBD2 (5 bases). CDR3 size: 16 residues. CDR1 is MNHEY, CDR2 SMNVEV, per germline (reference sequence). V lost 5 bases and J 0 bases, leaving 14 bases between the germline ends.

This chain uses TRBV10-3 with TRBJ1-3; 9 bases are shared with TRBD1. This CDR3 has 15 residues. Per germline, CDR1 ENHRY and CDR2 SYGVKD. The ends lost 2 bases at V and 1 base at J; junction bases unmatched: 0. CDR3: CAISEGQGSGNTIYF. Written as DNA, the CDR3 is TGTGCCATCAGTGAGGGACAGGGGTCTGGAAACACCATATATTTT.

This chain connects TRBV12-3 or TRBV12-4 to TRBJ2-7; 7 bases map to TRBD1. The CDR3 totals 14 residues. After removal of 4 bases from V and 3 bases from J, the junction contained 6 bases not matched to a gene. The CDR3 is CASSSRGTVYEQYF. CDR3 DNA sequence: TGTGCCAGCAGTTCCAGGGGGACCGTCTACGAGCAGTACTTC.

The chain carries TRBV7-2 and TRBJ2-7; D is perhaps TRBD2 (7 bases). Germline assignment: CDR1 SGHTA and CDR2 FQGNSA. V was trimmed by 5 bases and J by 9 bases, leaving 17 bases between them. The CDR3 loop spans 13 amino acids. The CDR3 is CASSPKGGGRQYF. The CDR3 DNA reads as TGTGCCAGCAGCCCAAAAGGGGGGGGAAGGCAGTACTTC.

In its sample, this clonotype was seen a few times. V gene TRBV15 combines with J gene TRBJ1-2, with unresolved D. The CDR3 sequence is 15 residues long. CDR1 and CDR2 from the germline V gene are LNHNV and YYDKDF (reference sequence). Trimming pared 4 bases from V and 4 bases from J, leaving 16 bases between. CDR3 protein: CATSMGLVEAYGYTF. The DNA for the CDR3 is TGTGCCACCAGCATGGGGTTGGTCGAGGCCTATGGCTACACCTTC.

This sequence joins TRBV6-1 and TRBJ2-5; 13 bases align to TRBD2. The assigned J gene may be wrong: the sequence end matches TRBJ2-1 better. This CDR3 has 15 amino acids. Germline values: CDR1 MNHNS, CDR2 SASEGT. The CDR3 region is CASSPTSGGAFEQFF. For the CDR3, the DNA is TGTGCCAGCAGCCCCACTAGCGGGGGGGCTTTTGAGCAGTTCTTC.